This T cell receptor (beta chain) emerged from a study of T cell responses to AZD1222 COVID-19 vaccine. On the study more broadly: Second-dose intervals near 4 or 12 weeks were combined.

General study points: Repertoires were sampled only after the peak T cell response.

Points on this clone: What it binds is unknown.

The data were produced by immunoSEQ multiplex PCR, yet TCRdb's version contains in-frame clones alone and is incomplete. The table has about 110,000 clones, approximately 86% seen once. The germline CDR1 and CDR2 sequences are SGHRS and YFSETQ. V dropped 0 bases and J dropped 4 bases, with 17 bases sitting between them. There are 17 residues in the CDR3. The source of this sequence is an adult in good health. V gene TRBV5-1 combines with J gene TRBJ1-3; weak D call: TRBD1 (6 bases). Sequences were derived from peripheral blood, sampled on day 0 of AZD1222 vaccination. CDR3 protein: CASSLEFRGARGNTIYF. CDR3 DNA: TGCGCCAGCAGCTTGGAGTTCCGGGGGGCGAGAGGAAACACCATATATTTT.